These T cell receptor beta chains were read from a single sample in a study of blood T cell repertoires in COVID-19. TCRdb's table, derived via immunoSEQ multiplex PCR, lists solely in-frame clones and lacks some. Here the sample spans hundreds of thousands of clones, around 92% being singletons. The sample comprised peripheral blood. These TCRs come from a woman aged 25 to 39 with COVID-19, enrolled during active disease. The CDR3 runs from the conserved cysteine through the conserved F or W. D genes are given only for firm matches. Some rows mark clone size as missing; the rest say once, few, many or name a class of expanded clone.

cdr3_nt	cdr3_aa	cdr3_length	j_call	d_call	clone_size	v_call
TGCGCCAGCAGCCCGGCCTGGACAGGGGAGACCCAGTACTTC	CASSPAWTGETQYF	14	TRBJ2-5	TRBD1	-	TRBV5-1
TGTGCCAGCAGCACCGGGACAGCAGATACGCAGTATTTT	CASSTGTADTQYF	13	TRBJ2-3	TRBD1	-	TRBV11-3
TGTGCCAGCAGCCAAGTCGGGACAGGGTCCTCTGGAAACACCATATATTTT	CASSQVGTGSSGNTIYF	17	TRBJ1-3	TRBD1	-	TRBV3-1/TRBV3-2
TGTGCCAGCAGCAGGGACAGATCCTATAATTCACCCCTCCACTTT	CASSRDRSYNSPLHF	15	TRBJ1-6	TRBD1	-	TRBV28
TGTGCCAGCAGCCAAACGCCCCCAGGGGTATGGTACGAGCAGTACTTC	CASSQTPPGVWYEQYF	16	TRBJ2-7	-	-	TRBV2
TGTGCCAGCAGCGACGGGACAGCCAATGGCTACACCTTC	CASSDGTANGYTF	13	TRBJ1-2	TRBD1	-	TRBV9
TGTGCCAGCAGCTACGACTATCAAAACATTCAGTACTTC	CASSYDYQNIQYF	13	TRBJ2-4	-	-	TRBV3-1/TRBV3-2
TGCGCCAGCAGCCTCCTACAAGGGGAAGGCTACACCTTC	CASSLLQGEGYTF	13	TRBJ1-2	-	-	TRBV5-1
TGCGCCAGCAGCTTGGGAGCCCCTTCTGGAAACACCATATATTTT	CASSLGAPSGNTIYF	15	TRBJ1-3	-	-	TRBV5-1
TGTGCCAGCAGTTACGCGGGGTTATTGACCCAGTACTTC	CASSYAGLLTQYF	13	TRBJ2-5	-	-	TRBV6-2/TRBV6-3
TGTGCCAGCAGCTTGGGACAGTTGAACACTGAAGCTTTCTTT	CASSLGQLNTEAFF	14	TRBJ1-1	TRBD1	-	TRBV11-2
TGTGCCAGCAGTTCGGCCGGGGAGCTGTTTTTT	CASSSAGELFF	11	TRBJ2-2	-	-	TRBV12-3/TRBV12-4
TGTGCCAGTAGTATAGTTCCAGGAGATACGCAGTATTTT	CASSIVPGDTQYF	13	TRBJ2-3	-	few	TRBV19
TGTGCCAGCAGCCGGCGGGGTCTTAGGACCCAGTACTTC	CASSRRGLRTQYF	13	TRBJ2-5	-	-	TRBV3-1/TRBV3-2
TGTGCCAGTAGTATCTGGGGGGGCAATCAGCCCCAGCATTTT	CASSIWGGNQPQHF	14	TRBJ1-5	-	-	TRBV19
TGTGCCAGCAACTCCGGGCAGGGGGAAGGCAATCAGCCCCAGCATTTT	CASNSGQGEGNQPQHF	16	TRBJ1-5	TRBD1	-	TRBV5-5
TGTGCCAGCAGCCGACTGACTAGCGGGGGGCAAGAGACCCAGTACTTC	CASSRLTSGGQETQYF	16	TRBJ2-5	TRBD2	once	TRBV5-4
TGCAGCGTTGTTCCCCCAGGGGACACTGAAGCTTTCTTT	CSVVPPGDTEAFF	13	TRBJ1-1	-	-	TRBV29-1
TGTGCCAGTAGGCAGGGATATTATGGCTACACCTTC	CASRQGYYGYTF	12	TRBJ1-2	-	-	TRBV19
TGTGCCAGCAGTCTGGACACGAACACCGGGGAGCTGTTTTTT	CASSLDTNTGELFF	14	TRBJ2-2	-	-	TRBV6-5
TGTGCCAGCAGTGAAGCCCTAGCGGGGGGGGGAGATGAGCAGTTCTTC	CASSEALAGGGDEQFF	16	TRBJ2-1	TRBD2	-	TRBV6-1
TGTGCCTGGAGTGGGACAGGGGTAGGAAGTGGGGACTATGGCTACACCTTC	CAWSGTGVGSGDYGYTF	17	TRBJ1-2	TRBD1	-	TRBV30
TGTGCCAGCACAGAAGCTTTCTTT	CASTEAFF	8	TRBJ1-1	-	-	TRBV21-1
TGTGCCAGCAGCCCCCAGGGGGACACCATATATTTT	CASSPQGDTIYF	12	TRBJ1-3	TRBD1	-	TRBV3-1/TRBV3-2
TGTGCCAGCAGCTTGATCCGGGCGGGGACAGATCAAGAGACCCAGTACTTC	CASSLIRAGTDQETQYF	17	TRBJ2-5	-	-	TRBV5-4
TGTGCCAGCAGAGACCCAGGGGGCGCCTTGGAAAAACTGTTTTTT	CASRDPGGALEKLFF	15	TRBJ1-4	TRBD1	-	TRBV7-2
TGCGCCAGCAGCGCCGGGACAGGGAGGGATTCACCCCTCCACTTT	CASSAGTGRDSPLHF	15	TRBJ1-6	TRBD1	once	TRBV5-1
TGTGCCAGCCGCCGCGGGGGGGACGCCGGGGAGCTGTTTTTT	CASRRGGDAGELFF	14	TRBJ2-2	TRBD2	-	TRBV7-9
TGTGCCATCGCACCCCTAGGGGGCGAGACTGAAGCTTTCTTT	CAIAPLGGETEAFF	14	TRBJ1-1	TRBD1	-	TRBV2
TGTGCCAGCAGTTTAACAGGGGGAGCTAACTATGGCTACACCTTC	CASSLTGGANYGYTF	15	TRBJ1-2	TRBD1	-	TRBV27
TGCGCCAGCAGCTTGGTCGGAGGCGGCACCGGGGAGCTGTTTTTT	CASSLVGGGTGELFF	15	TRBJ2-2	-	-	TRBV5-1
TGTGCCAGCGCATCCGGGACAAGGAACACCGGGGAGCTGTTTTTT	CASASGTRNTGELFF	15	TRBJ2-2	-	once	TRBV27